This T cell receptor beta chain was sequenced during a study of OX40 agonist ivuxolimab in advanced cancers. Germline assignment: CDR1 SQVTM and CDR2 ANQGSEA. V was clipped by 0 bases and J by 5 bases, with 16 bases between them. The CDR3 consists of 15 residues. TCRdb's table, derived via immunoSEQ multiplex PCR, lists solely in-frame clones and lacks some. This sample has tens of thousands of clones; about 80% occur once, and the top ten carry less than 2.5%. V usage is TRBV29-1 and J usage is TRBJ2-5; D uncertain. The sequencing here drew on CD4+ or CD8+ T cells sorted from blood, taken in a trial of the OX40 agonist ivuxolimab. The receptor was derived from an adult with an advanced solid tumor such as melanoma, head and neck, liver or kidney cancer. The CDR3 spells CSVEDGKSKLETQYF. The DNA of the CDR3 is TGCAGCGTTGAAGATGGGAAATCGAAATTGGAGACCCAGTACTTC.